The 27 T cell receptor beta chains presented below share a single source sample, sequenced in a study of technical replicates of blood from a few donors. Using immunoSEQ multiplex PCR, the repertoire was profiled, and TCRdb retains in-frame clones only, with some absent. The sample contains 60,000 to 90,000 clones, roughly 94% of which appear only once. The source material was T cells isolated from PBMCs. Receptors were obtained from a human donor in good health.

This chain's CDR3 is CASTRSGRTYEQYF. DNA of the CDR3: TGTGCCAGCACCAGAAGCGGGAGAACCTACGAGCAGTACTTC. The J gene is TRBJ2-7, the V gene TRBV28; 8 bases map to TRBD2. The CDR3 has 14 amino acids. CDR1 is MDHEN, CDR2 SYDVKM, per germline. The junction had 7 bases not matched to a gene; V was cut back by 7 bases and J by 2 bases.

The chain couples TRBV6-6 to TRBJ2-2, with 9 bases identical to TRBD1. After removal of 7 bases from V and 4 bases from J, the junction contained 7 bases not matched to a gene. Germline V gene data show CDR1 as MNHNY and CDR2 as SVGAGI (reference sequence). This CDR3 comprises 15 residues. Here the CDR3 DNA reads TGTGCCAGCAAAGAACAGGGGGCGTCCACCGGGGAGCTGTTTTTT. It specifies CASKEQGASTGELFF.

The chain couples TRBV6-6 to TRBJ1-1, with D possibly matching TRBD1 (6 bases). Trimming removed 6 bases from V and 0 bases from J, with 14 bases in between. The germline V gene encodes CDR1 MNHNY and CDR2 SVGAGI (reference sequence). This CDR3 comprises 15 residues. CDR3 amino acids: CASRRQVLMNTEAFF. As DNA, the CDR3 is TGTGCCAGCAGAAGACAGGTATTAATGAACACTGAAGCTTTCTTT.

The chain employs TRBV9 and TRBJ1-1; D gene ambiguous. Germline V lookup: CDR1 SGDLS, CDR2 YYNGEE. The length of the CDR3 is 15 residues. Trimming removed 6 bases from V and 7 bases from J, with 22 bases in between. This CDR3 is CASTVGPIPGIEAFF. The CDR3 nucleotides are TGTGCCAGCACCGTTGGACCAATTCCGGGGATTGAAGCTTTCTTT. Together with reference TRBV9 and TRBJ1-1, the CDR3 gives the full variable domain: DSGVTQTPKHLITATGQRVTLRCSPRSGDLSVYWYQQSLDQGLQFLIQYYNGEERAKGNILERFSAQQFPDLHSELNLSSLELGDSALYFCASTVGPIPGIEAFFGQGTRLTVV.

This chain links TRBV6-1 with TRBJ2-1; D is unresolved. The V end lost 0 bases, the J end lost 5 bases, and 2 bases lay between the germline ends. The germline V gene has CDR1 MNHNS and CDR2 SASEGT. This CDR3 comprises 12 residues. As DNA, the CDR3 is TGTGCCAGCAGTGAAGCCGACAATGAGCAGTTCTTC. As protein: CASSEADNEQFF.

The chain combines TRBV5-1 with TRBJ1-3; unclear D gene. CDR3 size: 14 residues. The V end lost 0 bases, the J end lost 3 bases, and 7 bases lay between the germline ends. CDR1 SGHRS and CDR2 YFSETQ come from the germline V gene. The CDR3, as DNA: TGCGCCAGCAGCTTGGAGCCCATTGGAAACACCATATATTTT. The encoded protein is CASSLEPIGNTIYF.

The rearrangement uses TRBV7-9 and TRBJ1-1; 9 bases line up with TRBD1. This CDR3 contains 15 residues. The V and J ends lost 2 bases and 4 bases, in that order; junction bases with no gene match: 5. The V gene's germline CDR1 is SEHNR and CDR2 FQNEAQ (reference sequence). The CDR3 region is CASSLSGTGFTEAFF. DNA of the CDR3: TGTGCCAGCAGCTTATCCGGGACAGGGTTCACTGAAGCTTTCTTT.

DNA of the CDR3: TGTGCCAGCAGTTCAGTAAGGGCGGAGCGGGGTGCCTACGAGCAGTACTTC. It encodes CASSSVRAERGAYEQYF. The gene calls are TRBV27 and TRBJ2-7; 7 positions match TRBD2. Per the germline V gene, CDR1 is MNHEY and CDR2 is SMNVEV (reference sequence). The CDR3 contains 17 residues. Trimming at V came to 4 bases and at J to 2 bases, leaving 14 bases not matched to a gene.

The gene calls are TRBV9 and TRBJ2-6, with D possibly matching TRBD1 (6 bases). The CDR3 runs to 17 residues. Germline V CDR1 and CDR2: SGDLS, YYNGEE. The germline V and J ends were trimmed by 3 bases and 0 bases, with 13 bases remaining between them. CDR3 region: CASSAQGLSSGANVLTF. The CDR3 DNA reads as TGTGCCAGCAGCGCACAGGGATTGAGCTCTGGGGCCAACGTCCTGACTTTC.

The chain has TRBV4-2 and TRBJ2-3, with 7 bases identical to TRBD2. Germline V gene data show CDR1 as LGHNA and CDR2 as YNFKEQ. V shed 0 bases, J shed 4 bases, and the junction held 1 base outside the gene matches. The CDR3 is 14 amino acids. CDR3 protein: CASSQEAGADTQYF. CDR3 coding DNA: TGTGCCAGCAGCCAAGAGGCGGGGGCAGATACGCAGTATTTT.

This sequence joins TRBV6-1 and TRBJ2-2, with D perhaps TRBD2 (7 bases). The V gene's germline CDR1 is MNHNS and CDR2 SASEGT. The CDR3 extends over 16 amino acids. V lost 3 bases and J lost 6, with 17 bases in between. The CDR3 coding sequence is TGTGCCAGCAGTGACGCGCGGGGGCTAATGGCCGGGGAGCTGTTTTTT. It encodes CASSDARGLMAGELFF.

This chain connects TRBV7-9 to TRBJ2-7; D is possibly TRBD1 (5 bases). Germline values: CDR1 SEHNR, CDR2 FQNEAQ (reference sequence). V was trimmed by 2 bases and J by 1 base, leaving 15 bases between them. The CDR3 runs to 16 residues. The CDR3 region is CASSLYQGLASYEQYF. The CDR3 nucleotides are TGTGCCAGCAGCTTATACCAGGGTCTCGCTTCCTACGAGCAGTACTTC. Based on the CDR3 plus reference TRBV7-9 and TRBJ2-7, the full variable domain is DTGVSQNPRHKITKRGQNVTFRCDPISEHNRLYWYRQTLGQGPEFLTYFQNEAQLEKSRLLSDRFSAERPKGSFSTLEIQRTEQGDSAMYLCASSLYQGLASYEQYFGPGTRLTVT.

CDR3 loop: CASSLTGTGVTEQYF. CDR3 bases: TGTGCCAGCAGCTTGACCGGGACAGGGGTCACCGAGCAGTACTTC. The chain employs TRBV7-9 and TRBJ2-7; 10 bases align to TRBD1. Looked up from germline, CDR1 is SEHNR and CDR2 is FQNEAQ (reference sequence). The length of the CDR3 is 15 residues. Trimming at V came to 3 bases and at J to 6 bases, leaving 8 bases not matched to a gene.

This clone was observed a handful of times. This chain uses TRBV19 with TRBJ1-2; D is perhaps TRBD1 (6 bases). This CDR3 has 16 residues. The germline gives CDR1 LNHDA, CDR2 SQIVND (reference sequence). V was shortened by 6 bases and J by 3 bases, with 20 bases between the two germline ends. The CDR3 nucleotides read TGTGCCAGTAGCCAAAGGACAGCTTTAAGGGACTATGGCTACACCTTC. This encodes CASSQRTALRDYGYTF.

The chain is built from TRBV19 and TRBJ2-7, with D perhaps matching TRBD1 (5 bases). V was clipped by 5 bases and J by 6 bases, with 11 bases between them. This CDR3 is built from 12 residues. Germline assignment: CDR1 LNHDA and CDR2 SQIVND (reference sequence). CDR3 sequence: CASSFQGSEQYF. The CDR3 nucleotides read TGTGCCAGTAGTTTCCAGGGCTCCGAGCAGTACTTC.

This clone came up once. The genes are TRBV2 and TRBJ1-5; possibly TRBD1 for D (6 bases). Trimming stripped 5 bases from V and 4 bases from J, with 6 bases between. There are 12 residues in the CDR3. Per the germline V gene, CDR1 is SNHLY and CDR2 is FYNNEI. In DNA form, the CDR3 reads TGTGCCAGCAGTAGGGGGAATCAGCCCCAGCATTTT. Translated, it gives CASSRGNQPQHF.

The rearrangement uses TRBV2 and TRBJ1-4; 9 nucleotides match TRBD1. V lost 4 bases and J lost 6; bases outside the gene matches: 0. This CDR3 region has 13 residues. CDR1 is SNHLY, CDR2 FYNNEI, per germline. The CDR3 DNA reads TGTGCCAGCAGTGGGGACAGGGATGAAAAACTGTTTTTT. It encodes CASSGDRDEKLFF.

CDR3 amino acids: CARRTDQGYEQYF. CDR3 coding DNA: TGTGCCAGACGGACAGACCAGGGATACGAGCAGTACTTC. The rearrangement joins TRBV2 to TRBJ2-7; a weak D match, TRBD1 (6 bases). Germline V gene sequence: CDR1 SNHLY, CDR2 FYNNEI. The CDR3 spans 13 residues. Trimming left V 9 bases short and J 4 bases short, with 16 bases between.

This chain joins TRBV6-1 and TRBJ2-1, with TRBD2 matching 8 bases. V shed 10 bases, J shed 4 bases, and the junction held 9 bases outside the gene matches. CDR1 and CDR2 (germline): MNHNS, SASEGT. This CDR3 has 14 residues. CDR3 in DNA: TGTGCCACCCGGGGACGGGAGGGGTACAATGAGCAGTTCTTC. Translated: CATRGREGYNEQFF.

The CDR3 DNA reads TGTGCCACCAGGAGCTCTACAGATCATGTCACCGGGGAGCTGTTTTTT. Protein: CATRSSTDHVTGELFF. The chain recombines TRBV15 with TRBJ2-2; D gene uncertain. V lost 6 bases and J lost 4, with 18 bases in between. The CDR3 runs 16 residues. Germline V CDR1 and CDR2: LNHNV, YYDKDF (reference sequence).

This chain uses TRBV11-2 with TRBJ2-7; maybe TRBD2 (5 bases). The V gene lost 2 bases and the J gene lost 2 bases, with 19 bases spanning the gap. The germline V gene encodes CDR1 SGHAT and CDR2 FQNNGV. This CDR3 is 17 amino acids long. The CDR3 DNA follows: TGTGCCAGCAGCTTACGGGAACCGGGAACAGTTACCTACGAGCAGTACTTC. Translated, it gives CASSLREPGTVTYEQYF.

Details on this clone: A junction end diverges from the germline sequence, so it may reflect a read error. The CDR3 loop reads CASSQLFVALSHEQYF. The DNA for the CDR3 is TGCGCCAGCAGCCAACTTTTTGTGGCCCTCTCCCACGAGCAGTACTTC. This chain joins TRBV4-1 and TRBJ2-7; no firm D call. This CDR3 has 16 amino acids. Germline V gene sequence: CDR1 MGHRA, CDR2 YSYEKL.

The chain combines TRBV10-1 with TRBJ2-7; a weak D match, TRBD2 (5 bases). CDR3 size: 13 residues. Trimming took off 3 bases at V and 3 bases at J, with 9 bases between the two ends. Germline assignment: CDR1 WNHNN and CDR2 SYGVQD (reference sequence). The CDR3 sequence is CASSEAVFYEQYF. CDR3 in DNA: TGCGCCAGCAGTGAAGCGGTATTCTACGAGCAGTACTTC.

This chain connects TRBV28 to TRBJ1-3; the D gene is possibly TRBD1 (6 bases). Germline CDR1 and CDR2: MDHEN and SYDVKM. CDR3 length: 16 amino acids. V gave up 5 bases and J gave up 0 bases, with 14 bases separating them. The CDR3 bases are TGTGCCAGCAGTCCAGGACAGATTTACTCTGGAAACACCATATATTTT. Protein: CASSPGQIYSGNTIYF. The entire variable domain, with the rest obtained from reference TRBV28 and TRBJ1-3, is as follows: DVKVTQSSRYLVKRTGEKVFLECVQDMDHENMFWYRQDPGLGLRLIYFSYDVKMKEKGDIPEGYSVSREKKERFSLILESASTNQTSMYLCASSPGQIYSGNTIYFGEGSWLTVV.

The chain carries TRBV15 and TRBJ1-2; D ambiguous. The V gene's germline CDR1 is LNHNV and CDR2 YYDKDF (reference sequence). CDR3 length: 13 residues. Trimming shortened V by 1 base and J by 7 bases, and 10 bases separated the two germline ends. CDR3 amino acids: CATSRAGWRGYTF. Written as DNA, the CDR3 is TGTGCCACCAGCAGAGCGGGGTGGCGTGGCTACACCTTC.

This chain joins TRBV30 and TRBJ1-1; possible D gene TRBD1, 5 bases. Germline loops: CDR1 GTSNPN, CDR2 SVGIG (reference sequence). The V gene lost 5 bases and the J gene lost 1 base, with 17 bases spanning the gap. This CDR3 spans 15 amino acids. In nucleotides, the CDR3 is TGTGCCTGGGGGGCCCTAGGGGCACGGAACACTGAAGCTTTCTTT. Residues: CAWGALGARNTEAFF.

The genes are TRBV19 and TRBJ2-3; 9 positions match TRBD2. Germline values: CDR1 LNHDA, CDR2 SQIVND (reference sequence). The length of the CDR3 is 14 residues. The junction had 9 bases not matched to a gene; V was cut back by 1 base and J by 13 bases. The CDR3 is CASSIGLAGAVEYF. CDR3 bases: TGTGCCAGTAGTATAGGTTTAGCGGGAGCGGTAGAGTATTTT.